This is a list of T cell receptor beta chains from one sample in a study of patients and donors after allogeneic stem cell transplantation. TCRdb reprocessed the RT-PCR reads via MiXCR and lists one record per CDR3 protein. This sample yields 150,000 to 200,000 distinct CDR3 sequences, of which 24% are seen a single time; roughly 27% belongs to the top ten. Input material: blood, either unsorted or a sorted T cell fraction (not recorded which). These receptors all come from a human donor who was either an allogeneic HSCT recipient or a stem cell or donor lymphocyte infusion donor (not recorded which). It is not recorded whose cells these are; they may come from a transplant donor. Each CDR3 is given with its conserved first and last residue. The D gene is left open where the match is weak. The size field is filled for only some rows; it gives once, few, many or a size class.

TRBV5-1	NA	NA	TRBJ1-6	CASMDGGRGYSPLHF	TGCGCCAGCATGGATGGTGGAAGGGGTTATTCACCCCTCCACTTT
TRBV6-5	NA	NA	TRBJ2-7	CASSPTDSSSYEQYF	TGTGCCAGCAGCCCGACAGATTCTAGCTCCTACGAGCAGTACTTC
TRBV6-1	NA	few	TRBJ1-1	CAVSIWENTEAFF	TGTGCCGTCAGCATTTGGGAGAACACTGAAGCTTTCTTT
TRBV5-1	NA	few	TRBJ1-1	CASSLSALIGLSEAFF	TGCGCCAGCAGCCTATCGGCCTTAATTGGGCTTAGTGAAGCTTTCTTT
TRBV27	TRBD2	few	TRBJ2-7	CASSIAGGEYEQYF	TGTGCCAGCAGTATAGCGGGAGGGGAGTACGAGCAGTACTTC
TRBV15	NA	NA	TRBJ1-2	CATHGGRADPDGYTF	TGTGCCACCCACGGGGGCAGGGCAGATCCGGATGGCTACACCTTC
TRBV5-1	TRBD1	NA	TRBJ1-1	CASSTLTGDTEAFF	TGCGCCAGCAGCACCTTGACAGGGGACACTGAAGCTTTCTTT
TRBV11-2	NA	NA	TRBJ2-1	CASSFPTVPFYNEQFF	TGTGCCAGCAGCTTCCCTACGGTGCCTTTTTACAATGAGCAGTTCTTC
TRBV20-1	TRBD2	NA	TRBJ2-1	CSAPRRLAGHNEQFF	TGCAGTGCTCCCAGGAGGCTAGCGGGTCACAATGAGCAGTTCTTC
TRBV27	TRBD1	few	TRBJ1-1	CASSLTDRVTEAFF	TGTGCCAGCAGTTTAACGGACAGGGTAACTGAAGCTTTCTTT
TRBV12-3/TRBV12-4	TRBD2	NA	TRBJ2-1	CASRGVRTSEYNEQFF	TGTGCCAGCAGGGGTGTTAGGACTAGCGAATACAATGAGCAGTTCTTC
TRBV5-5	NA	NA	TRBJ1-1	CASSPGAAEAFF	TGTGCCAGCAGCCCGGGAGCCGCTGAAGCTTTCTTT
TRBV21-1	NA	NA	TRBJ2-3	CASSKSTRLAGNTDTQYF	TGTGCCAGCAGCAAATCCACCCGACTAGCGGGAAACACAGATACGCAGTATTTT
TRBV7-2	NA	NA	TRBJ1-1	CASSPPDTTEAFF	TGTGCCAGCAGCCCCCCGGACACCACTGAAGCTTTCTTT
TRBV12-3/TRBV12-4	NA	NA	TRBJ2-3	CASSLRRGADTQYF	TGTGCCAGCAGTTTGCGGAGAGGTGCAGATACGCAGTATTTT
TRBV4-2	NA	NA	TRBJ1-1	CASSQDEGQPAFF	TGTGCCAGCAGCCAAGATGAGGGTCAACCAGCTTTCTTT
TRBV4-1	TRBD2	NA	TRBJ2-1	CASSQVAIAGDEQFF	TGCGCCAGCAGCCAAGTGGCCATAGCGGGTGATGAGCAGTTCTTC
TRBV3-1	NA	few	TRBJ2-7	CASSKVRTPLSSYEQYF	TGTGCCAGCAGCAAAGTCCGGACACCTTTAAGCTCCTACGAGCAGTACTTC
TRBV11-2	NA	NA	TRBJ2-4	CASSLVGLSAKNIQYF	TGTGCCAGCAGCTTAGTAGGCTTATCAGCCAAAAACATTCAGTACTTC
TRBV6-2/TRBV6-3	TRBD2	NA	TRBJ2-4	CASSQTSVSQNIQYF	TGTGCCAGCAGTCAAACTAGCGTTTCCCAAAACATTCAGTACTTC
TRBV7-2	NA	few	TRBJ1-3	CASSYRVYSGNTIYF	TGTGCCAGCAGCTATCGGGTATACTCTGGAAACACCATATATTTT
TRBV20-1	NA	NA	TRBJ2-7	CSARDAVTTYEQYF	TGCAGTGCTAGAGATGCTGTAACGACCTACGAGCAGTACTTC
TRBV5-6	TRBD1	NA	TRBJ1-2	CASSWTGVDGYTF	TGTGCCAGCAGCTGGACAGGGGTTGACGGCTACACCTTC
TRBV5-1	NA	NA	TRBJ2-2	CASSWARAHIPNTGELFF	TGCGCCAGCAGCTGGGCCAGGGCACATATCCCAAACACCGGGGAGCTGTTTTTT
TRBV12-3/TRBV12-4	NA	many	TRBJ1-1	CASSLLVVGTEAFF	TGTGCCAGCAGTTTACTGGTGGTTGGGACTGAAGCTTTCTTT
TRBV12-3/TRBV12-4	NA	many	TRBJ1-2	CASSLGWRPLYGYTF	TGTGCCAGCAGTTTAGGTTGGCGGCCTCTTTATGGCTACACCTTC
TRBV10-3	NA	many	TRBJ1-6	CAIALQEQSPLHF	TGTGCCATCGCCCTACAGGAGCAATCACCCCTCCACTTT
TRBV20-1	NA	NA	TRBJ1-4	CSAYRERAEKLFF	TGCAGTGCCTACCGGGAACGTGCTGAAAAACTGTTTTTT
TRBV12-3/TRBV12-4	TRBD2	NA	TRBJ2-2	CASSLAVAGGTPTNTGELFF	TGTGCCAGCAGTTTAGCGGTAGCGGGGGGGACTCCTACGAACACCGGGGAGCTGTTTTTT
TRBV5-1	NA	few	TRBJ2-7	CASSLAHASYEQYF	TGCGCCAGCAGCTTGGCCCACGCGTCCTACGAGCAGTACTTC
TRBV6-6	NA	NA	TRBJ2-2	CASSWPGQNTGELFF	TGTGCCAGCAGTTGGCCAGGGCAGAACACCGGGGAGCTGTTTTTT
TRBV19	NA	many	TRBJ1-5	CASNLFGAGQPQHF	TGTGCCAGTAACCTATTCGGGGCGGGACAGCCCCAGCATTTT
TRBV29-1	TRBD1	NA	TRBJ1-2	CSVGGPDRGEGYTF	TGCAGCGTTGGGGGACCCGACAGGGGGGAAGGCTACACCTTC
TRBV5-1	NA	few	TRBJ2-1	CASGKGGNLYNEQFF	TGCGCCAGCGGAAAAGGGGGAAACCTCTACAATGAGCAGTTCTTC
TRBV20-1	NA	few	TRBJ2-1	CSASSDYNSYNEQFF	TGCAGTGCTAGTTCGGACTATAACTCCTACAATGAGCAGTTCTTC
TRBV5-1	NA	NA	TRBJ1-3	CASSLTGSLGGNTIYF	TGCGCCAGCAGCCTAACCGGGTCCCTGGGCGGAAACACCATATATTTT
TRBV10-3	NA	many	TRBJ1-6	CAISEGRTNSPLHF	TGTGCCATCAGTGAGGGGCGGACCAATTCACCCCTCCACTTT
TRBV5-6	NA	once	TRBJ2-7	CASSPNPVYEQYF	TGTGCCAGCAGCCCAAACCCAGTGTACGAGCAGTACTTC
TRBV5-1	NA	few	TRBJ1-1	CASSVDRGGTEAFF	TGCGCCAGCAGCGTCGACAGAGGGGGCACTGAAGCTTTCTTT
TRBV5-1	NA	NA	TRBJ2-1	CASSLAERGLNEQFF	TGCGCCAGCAGCTTGGCGGAACGGGGCCTAAATGAGCAGTTCTTC
TRBV13	TRBD1	NA	TRBJ2-1	CASSLARQGFHNEQFF	TGTGCCAGCAGCTTAGCCCGACAGGGTTTCCACAATGAGCAGTTCTTC
TRBV25-1	NA	NA	TRBJ1-5	CASSAHGTDNQPQHF	TGTGCCAGCAGCGCACATGGGACCGATAATCAGCCCCAGCATTTT
TRBV7-9	NA	few	TRBJ1-6	CASSLELGINSPLHF	TGTGCCAGCAGCCTCGAGTTAGGCATCAATTCACCCCTCCACTTT
TRBV4-1	TRBD2	NA	TRBJ2-3	CASSLIAGGSLTDTQYF	TGCGCCAGCAGCCTTATAGCGGGGGGGTCCCTCACAGATACGCAGTATTTT
TRBV6-2/TRBV6-3	NA	NA	TRBJ2-3	CASKIDTPDTQYF	TGTGCCAGCAAAATAGACACCCCGGATACGCAGTATTTT
TRBV24-1	NA	NA	TRBJ2-7	CATSDTTGDEQYF	TGTGCCACCAGTGATACTACCGGGGACGAGCAGTACTTC
TRBV6-5	NA	NA	TRBJ2-2	CASSQTGNTGELFF	TGTGCCAGCAGCCAGACAGGGAACACCGGGGAGCTGTTTTTT
TRBV5-4	TRBD1	NA	TRBJ1-1	CASSFGQGTEAFF	TGTGCCAGCAGCTTCGGACAGGGCACTGAAGCTTTCTTT
TRBV27	NA	NA	TRBJ2-3	CASRVLGTDTQYF	TGTGCCAGCAGGGTTCTCGGCACAGATACGCAGTATTTT